These 22 T cell receptor beta chains came from one sample sequenced in a study of PD-L1 blockade in urothelial cancer. Assay used: immunoSEQ multiplex PCR; TCRdb lists only in-frame clones, some missing. The sample carries about 87,000 clones, roughly 90% recorded once. As to time point: pretreatment peripheral blood. The input for sequencing was PBMCs, taken around atezolizumab (anti-PD-L1) treatment. The receptor source for this set is a woman aged 80 or older with urothelial cancer.

The sample holds a few counts of this clone. The V gene is TRBV25-1, the J gene TRBJ2-7; no firm D call. This CDR3 region has 12 residues. V lost 6 bases and J 4 bases, leaving 10 bases between the germline ends. CDR1 MGHDK and CDR2 SYGVNS come from the germline V gene. CDR3 sequence: CASRTSLYEQYF. The CDR3, as DNA: TGTGCCAGCAGAACTTCGCTTTACGAGCAGTACTTC.

Here the CDR3 DNA reads TGTGCCAGCAGCCGGGACAGGGGGACGGGGGGCACTGAAGCTTTCTTT. Its translation: CASSRDRGTGGTEAFF. V usage is TRBV28 and J usage is TRBJ1-1, with 11 bases that match TRBD1. J was trimmed by 4 bases and V by 6 bases; bases with no gene match: 10. Germline lookup yields CDR1 MDHEN and CDR2 SYDVKM. The CDR3 length is 16 residues.

The CDR3 loop is CASSGPGLSRDQYF. In nucleotides, the CDR3 is TGTGCCAGCAGTGGCCCCGGACTTAGCCGCGACCAGTACTTC. This rearrangement joins TRBV6-4 to TRBJ2-5; the D gene is possibly TRBD2 (5 bases). This CDR3 has 14 amino acids. CDR1 is MRHNA and CDR2 is SNTAGT in the germline V gene. Trimming shortened V by 4 bases and J by 10 bases, and 19 bases separated the two germline ends.

The chain is built from TRBV18 and TRBJ1-1; 7 bases agree with TRBD1. Germline V gene data show CDR1 as KGHSH and CDR2 as LQKENI. This CDR3 spans 16 amino acids. Unmatched junction bases numbered 11, after V lost 3 bases and J lost 4 bases. CDR3 protein: CASSPLLGGEGTEAFF. The CDR3 DNA follows: TGTGCCAGCTCACCTCTCCTAGGGGGCGAGGGCACTGAAGCTTTCTTT.

The rearrangement links TRBV9 to TRBJ2-7; weak D call: TRBD1 (5 bases). Germline V lookup: CDR1 SGDLS, CDR2 YYNGEE. The CDR3 is 15 amino acids. V was shortened by 4 bases and J by 6 bases, with 20 bases between the two germline ends. CDR3 coding DNA: TGTGCCAGCAGCCCAACCTCAGGGATATTAGGCGAGCAGTACTTC. This encodes CASSPTSGILGEQYF.

This sequence joins TRBV28 and TRBJ2-3; D perhaps matches TRBD2 (5 bases). Deletions cut 3 bases from V and 4 bases from J, with 8 bases between. The CDR3 consists of 13 residues. CDR1 is MDHEN and CDR2 is SYDVKM in the germline V gene. The CDR3 protein is CASSLGGPDTQYF. The CDR3 DNA is TGTGCCAGCAGTTTGGGCGGGCCAGATACGCAGTATTTT.

This chain links TRBV27 with TRBJ1-3; D not certain. This CDR3 has 12 amino acids. Germline V gene sequence: CDR1 MNHEY, CDR2 SMNVEV (reference sequence). V was shortened by 2 bases and J by 4 bases, with 3 bases between the two germline ends. CDR3 DNA sequence: TGTGCCAGCAGTTTAGGCGGAAACACCATATATTTT. Its translation: CASSLGGNTIYF.

The rearrangement joins TRBV9 to TRBJ1-4, with TRBD1 matching 7 bases. The J segment lost 6 bases and the V segment lost 4 bases, leaving 9 bases of the junction unmatched. The germline V gene encodes CDR1 SGDLS and CDR2 YYNGEE. This CDR3 contains 15 residues. CDR3 in DNA: TGTGCCAGCAGCCCGAGACAGGGTCCGGATGAAAAACTGTTTTTT. This encodes CASSPRQGPDEKLFF.

The V and J genes are TRBV5-1 and TRBJ2-2, with a tentative D call TRBD1 (6 bases). V lost 4 bases, J lost 0 bases, and 10 bases lay in between. This CDR3 is built from 15 residues. Germline assignment: CDR1 SGHRS and CDR2 YFSETQ. Here the CDR3 reads CASSITGSNTGELFF. CDR3 nucleotides: TGCGCCAGCAGCATAACAGGGTCGAACACCGGGGAGCTGTTTTTT.

This sequence joins TRBV18 and TRBJ1-4; 7 bases match TRBD1. Germline values: CDR1 KGHSH, CDR2 LQKENI. The CDR3 runs 19 residues. The ends lost 3 bases at V and 4 bases at J; junction bases unmatched: 17. This CDR3 is CASSPPSPQGVSGNEKLFF. CDR3 in DNA: TGTGCCAGCTCACCTCCGAGCCCCCAGGGGGTTTCGGGTAATGAAAAACTGTTTTTT.

J is TRBJ1-4 and V is TRBV28; D remains unclear. CDR1 is MDHEN, CDR2 SYDVKM, per germline. The CDR3 has 11 amino acids. V dropped 5 bases and J dropped 7 bases, with 5 bases sitting between them. This CDR3 is CASSPGEKLFF. The CDR3 DNA follows: TGTGCCAGCAGTCCGGGTGAAAAACTGTTTTTT.

The chain combines TRBV9 with TRBJ1-2; the D gene is possibly TRBD1 (5 bases). V lost 0 bases, J lost 8 bases, and 11 bases lay in between. Germline values: CDR1 SGDLS, CDR2 YYNGEE. CDR3 length: 13 residues. CDR3 protein: CASSVEGGTGYTF. CDR3 in DNA: TGTGCCAGCAGCGTAGAAGGAGGGACCGGCTACACCTTC.

The chain is built from TRBV7-8 and TRBJ2-7; D ambiguous. CDR1 is SGHVS and CDR2 is FQNEAQ in the germline V gene. V dropped 5 bases and J dropped 0 bases, with 8 bases sitting between them. The CDR3 extends over 13 amino acids. The CDR3 DNA follows: TGTGCCAGCAGCCCTAGGAGCTCCTACGAGCAGTACTTC. Protein product: CASSPRSSYEQYF.

The chain uses TRBV18 and TRBJ1-2; no definite D call. V lost 5 bases and J 1 base, leaving 11 bases between the germline ends. The CDR3 runs 14 residues. CDR1 is KGHSH, CDR2 LQKENI, per germline. The CDR3 bases are TGTGCCAGCTCAGAAGAGACATTTAACTATGGCTACACCTTC. Translating gives CASSEETFNYGYTF.

The genes are TRBV5-4 and TRBJ1-2, with 8 bases matching TRBD1. J was trimmed by 10 bases and V by 2 bases; bases with no gene match: 19. The CDR3 length is 17 residues. Per the germline V gene, CDR1 is SGHNT and CDR2 is YYREEE (reference sequence). The CDR3 DNA follows: TGTGCCAGCAGCTTAGGATCCGGACAGGGTATTTTTTCTGCCTACACCTTC. Its protein product is CASSLGSGQGIFSAYTF.

The V gene is TRBV7-8, the J gene TRBJ2-2, with TRBD2 identical over 8 bases. Per the germline V gene, CDR1 is SGHVS and CDR2 is FQNEAQ. CDR3 size: 16 residues. The J segment lost 5 bases and the V segment lost 3 bases, leaving 8 bases of the junction unmatched. This CDR3 reads CASSFTQRERTGELFF. CDR3 in DNA: TGTGCCAGCAGCTTCACCCAGCGGGAGCGGACCGGGGAGCTGTTTTTT.

This chain joins TRBV2 and TRBJ1-5; 7 bases fit TRBD1. The V and J ends lost 2 bases and 6 bases, in that order; junction bases with no gene match: 10. CDR3 length equals 16 residues. Germline CDR1 is SNHLY and CDR2 is FYNNEI. CDR3 in amino acids: CASSERGTGVSQPQHF. The CDR3 nucleotides read TGTGCCAGCAGTGAACGAGGAACAGGGGTCTCTCAGCCCCAGCATTTT.

The genes are TRBV5-4 and TRBJ1-1; weak D call: TRBD1 (6 bases). Germline lookup yields CDR1 SGHNT and CDR2 YYREEE (reference sequence). CDR3 length equals 16 residues. V lost 3 bases and J lost 7, with 22 bases in between. The CDR3: CASSSGGSRGNGEAFF. Here the CDR3 DNA reads TGTGCCAGCAGCTCAGGCGGTAGCAGGGGAAATGGTGAAGCTTTCTTT.

The rearrangement joins TRBV5-4 to TRBJ1-2; TRBD1 is a possible D gene (5 bases). V gave up 0 bases and J gave up 3 bases, with 21 bases separating them. The germline V gene has CDR1 SGHNT and CDR2 YYREEE (reference sequence). There are 18 residues in the CDR3. CDR3 protein: CASSLGLGARSGDYGYTF. CDR3 in DNA: TGTGCCAGCAGCTTGGGGTTAGGGGCCAGGTCAGGCGACTATGGCTACACCTTC.

This rearrangement joins TRBV2 to TRBJ1-5, with unresolved D. The CDR3 loop spans 17 amino acids. Germline-derived CDR1 and CDR2 are SNHLY and FYNNEI. Trimming pared 2 bases from V and 6 bases from J, leaving 20 bases between. The CDR3 loop is CASSEWQILDYFQPQHF. In nucleotides, the CDR3 is TGTGCCAGCAGTGAATGGCAGATTCTTGATTATTTTCAGCCCCAGCATTTT.

The gene calls are TRBV28 and TRBJ1-5, with D maybe TRBD1 (5 bases). CDR1 and CDR2 from the germline V gene are MDHEN and SYDVKM. V lost 4 bases and J lost 3, with 10 bases in between. The length of the CDR3 is 14 residues. This chain's CDR3 is CASSSSGYNQPQHF. In nucleotides, the CDR3 is TGTGCCAGCAGTTCCTCAGGGTACAATCAGCCCCAGCATTTT.

This clone was seen only once. The chain couples TRBV6-1 to TRBJ2-7, with 7 nucleotides matching TRBD2. This CDR3 spans 14 amino acids. Germline V gene lookup returns CDR1 MNHNS and CDR2 SASEGT. With V trimmed by 0 bases and J by 6 bases, 5 bases remained unmatched. CDR3 sequence reads: CASSEARGRREQYF. CDR3 nucleotides: TGTGCCAGCAGTGAAGCGCGGGGGAGGCGCGAGCAGTACTTC.